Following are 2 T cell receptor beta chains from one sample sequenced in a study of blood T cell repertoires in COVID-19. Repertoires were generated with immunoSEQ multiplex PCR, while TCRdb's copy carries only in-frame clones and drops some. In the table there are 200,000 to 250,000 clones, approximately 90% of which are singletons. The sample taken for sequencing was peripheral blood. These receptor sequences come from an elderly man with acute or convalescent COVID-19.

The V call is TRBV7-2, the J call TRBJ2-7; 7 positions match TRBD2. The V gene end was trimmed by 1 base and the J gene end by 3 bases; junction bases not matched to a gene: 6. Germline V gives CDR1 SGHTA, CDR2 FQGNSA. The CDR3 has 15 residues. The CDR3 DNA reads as TGTGCCAGCAGCTTAGGTAGCGGGTCGGACTACGAGCAGTACTTC. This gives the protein CASSLGSGSDYEQYF.

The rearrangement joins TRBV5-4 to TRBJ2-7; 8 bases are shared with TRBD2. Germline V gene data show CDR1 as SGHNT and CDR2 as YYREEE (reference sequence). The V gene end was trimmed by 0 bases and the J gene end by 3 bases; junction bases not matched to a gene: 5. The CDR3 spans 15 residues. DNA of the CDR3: TGTGCCAGCAGCTTGGGGCTAGCGGGTGTCTACGAGCAGTACGTC. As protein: CASSLGLAGVYEQYV.